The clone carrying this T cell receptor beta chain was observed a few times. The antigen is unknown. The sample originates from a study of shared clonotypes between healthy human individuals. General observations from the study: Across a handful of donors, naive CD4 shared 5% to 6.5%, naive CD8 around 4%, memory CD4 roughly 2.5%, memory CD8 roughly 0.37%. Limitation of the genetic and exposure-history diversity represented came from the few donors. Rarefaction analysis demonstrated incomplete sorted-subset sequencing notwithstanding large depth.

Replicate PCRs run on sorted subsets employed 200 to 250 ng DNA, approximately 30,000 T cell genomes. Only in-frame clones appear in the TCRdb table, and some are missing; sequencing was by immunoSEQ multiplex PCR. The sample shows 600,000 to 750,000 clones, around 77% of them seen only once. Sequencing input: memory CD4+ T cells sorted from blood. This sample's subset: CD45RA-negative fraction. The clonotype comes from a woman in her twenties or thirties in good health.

The CDR3 here is CASSLDPVEKLFF. In DNA form, the CDR3 reads TGTGCCAGCAGCTTGGACCCAGTGGAAAAACTGTTTTTT. V usage is TRBV5-4 and J usage is TRBJ1-4; unclear D gene. Looked up from germline, CDR1 is SGHNT and CDR2 is YYREEE (reference sequence). CDR3 length: 13 amino acids. Between the trimmed V and J ends, which lost 0 bases and 8 bases, there was a span of 8 bases.